The 4 T cell receptor beta chains reported below all come from one sample, sequenced in a study of tumor-infiltrating lymphocytes in primary liver carcinoma. Total RNA and DNA came together from approximately 22-30 mg of bulk tissue without cell sorting. TCR beta cDNA was made from 400 to 600 ng total RNA with a constant-region primer. A slightly modified ARM-PCR protocol with three nested multiplex PCR rounds produced these TCR beta libraries. Primers for the first two PCR rounds were TRBV1-TRBV30 forward primers and a C-beta reverse primer (roughly 10 cycles per round). TCRdb analysed the multiplex PCR reads with MiXCR anew, one entry per CDR3 protein. This sample yields some 110,000 distinct CDR3 sequences, of which roughly 80% are seen a single time; 15% to 20% belongs to the top ten. The sequencing input was liver tumor tissue from sampling region 3. This sample's subset: tumor region T3, left-lateral pole. The source of these receptors is a man between 35 and 55 years old with primary liver carcinoma and hepatitis B virus infection.

In this sample, this clonotype turned up once. Sequence at one end of the junction differs from germline and may be a read error. The rearrangement uses TRBV28 and TRBJ2-7, with 7 bases aligning to TRBD2. CDR3 length: 15 amino acids. The germline V gene has CDR1 MDHEN and CDR2 SYDVKM. The CDR3 DNA reads TGTGCCAACAGCCAGATAGGGACTACGTCCTACGAGCAGAACTTC. Protein: CANSQIGTTSYEQNF.

In regard to this clonotype: A junction end diverges from the germline sequence, so it may reflect a read error. This chain links TRBV6-5 with TRBJ2-7; no definite D call. CDR1 and CDR2 (germline): MNHEY, SVGAGI. The CDR3 is made up of 13 amino acids. In DNA, the CDR3 is TGTGCCAGCTGTTACGGCACCTCCTACGAACAGTACTTC. Translated: CASCYGTSYEQYF.

As concerns this clonotype: The junction differs from germline at one of its ends, possibly a read error. The chain employs TRBV29-1 and TRBJ2-3; D is possibly TRBD2 (6 bases). Germline CDR1 and CDR2: SQVTM and ANQGSEA. There are 15 residues in the CDR3. The CDR3 bases are TGCTACGTTGAGGGCGGGGCCGGCATCACAGATACTCAGTATTTT. Protein: CYVEGGAGITDTQYF.

V and J are TRBV29-1 and TRBJ1-1; 8 nucleotides align to TRBD1. This CDR3 region has 15 residues. J lost 4 bases, V lost 7 bases, and 14 bases had no gene match. Germline lookup yields CDR1 SQVTM and CDR2 ANQGSEA. The CDR3 spells CSAGQGWGMCTEAFF. CDR3 nucleotide sequence: TGCAGCGCTGGACAGGGCTGGGGGATGTGCACTGAAGCTTTCTTT.